A selection of T cell receptor beta chains follows, all from one sample in a study of blood T cell repertoires in COVID-19. Sequenced by immunoSEQ multiplex PCR; TCRdb stores in-frame clones only, minus some. The data contain about 16,000 clones, 88% of them singletons. The sample comprised peripheral blood. The receptors here all came from a human donor in a cohort sampled during active COVID-19. The CDR3 runs from the conserved cysteine through the conserved F or W. The order of the fields is V gene, J gene, D gene, clone size, CDR3 protein, CDR3 DNA. A D gene is named only where the DNA matches it firmly. The size of a clone is reported for some rows only, either as once, few or many, or as a class for expanded clones.

TRBV11-3	TRBJ2-1	.	.	CASSPSYNEQFF	TGTGCCAGCAGTCCTTCCTACAATGAGCAGTTCTTC
TRBV6-5	TRBJ2-3	.	.	CASSPGGTDTQYF	TGTGCCAGCAGTCCAGGGGGCACAGATACGCAGTATTTT
TRBV7-9	TRBJ2-3	.	.	CASSLRGRGSTDTQYF	TGTGCCAGCAGCTTAAGGGGTAGGGGAAGCACAGATACGCAGTATTTT
TRBV6-2/TRBV6-3	TRBJ1-5	.	few	CASSPWAANQPQHF	TGTGCCAGCAGTCCGTGGGCAGCTAATCAGCCCCAGCATTTT
TRBV11-3	TRBJ1-1	.	.	CASSPGRGNMNTEAFF	TGTGCCAGCAGCCCGGGCAGGGGAAATATGAACACTGAAGCTTTCTTT
TRBV2	TRBJ2-7	.	once	CASQQGPYEQYF	TGTGCCAGTCAACAGGGCCCCTACGAGCAGTACTTC
TRBV7-7	TRBJ2-2	TRBD2	.	CASSRDYNTGELFF	TGTGCTAGCAGCCGGGACTACAACACCGGGGAGCTGTTTTTT
TRBV4-2	TRBJ2-3	.	.	CASSQAVNGPDTQYF	TGTGCCAGCAGCCAGGCCGTCAATGGGCCAGATACGCAGTATTTT
TRBV6-5	TRBJ1-2	TRBD1	.	CASVDRVGYGYTF	TGTGCCAGCGTCGACAGGGTGGGCTATGGCTACACCTTC
TRBV6-1	TRBJ2-7	.	.	CASSEPAHPSSYEQYF	TGTGCCAGCAGTGAACCTGCGCACCCGAGCTCCTACGAGCAGTACTTC
TRBV5-4	TRBJ2-3	TRBD2	once	CASSPAGEADTQYF	TGTGCCAGCAGCCCAGCGGGGGAGGCAGATACGCAGTATTTT
TRBV6-5	TRBJ2-7	TRBD1	.	CASSLFRQGWGEQYF	TGTGCCAGCAGTTTATTTCGACAGGGGTGGGGCGAGCAGTACTTC
TRBV5-1	TRBJ2-1	TRBD2	few	CASSPGTSGRQRYNEQFF	TGCGCCAGCAGCCCCGGGACTAGCGGGAGACAACGTTACAATGAGCAGTTCTTC
TRBV2	TRBJ2-2	.	.	CASSEFARVDSGELFF	TGTGCCAGCAGTGAGTTCGCCAGGGTTGATTCCGGGGAGCTGTTTTTT
TRBV29-1	TRBJ1-2	TRBD1	.	CSVDELGQPHPNYGYTF	TGCAGCGTTGATGAGTTGGGACAGCCACATCCTAACTATGGCTACACCTTC
TRBV10-3	TRBJ1-3	.	.	CAVGTTGNTIYF	TGTGCCGTTGGGACAACTGGAAACACCATATATTTT
TRBV4-2	TRBJ2-7	TRBD2	.	CASSQDSLAGSSYEQYF	TGTGCCAGCAGCCAAGATTCCCTAGCGGGCAGCTCCTACGAGCAGTACTTC
TRBV30	TRBJ2-3	TRBD2	.	CAWSPGLGIDTQYF	TGTGCCTGGAGCCCGGGACTAGGTATAGATACGCAGTATTTT
TRBV7-2	TRBJ2-1	TRBD1	.	CASSLGSQGVNEQFF	TGTGCCAGCAGCTTAGGTTCGCAGGGGGTAAATGAGCAGTTCTTC
TRBV18	TRBJ1-2	TRBD1	.	CASSPDRANYGYTF	TGTGCCAGCTCGCCAGACAGGGCGAACTATGGCTACACCTTC
TRBV24-1	TRBJ1-5	.	few	CATPSGAGPQHF	TGTGCCACCCCGTCAGGGGCCGGGCCCCAGCATTTT
TRBV11-2	TRBJ2-7	TRBD2	.	CASSTVPTSPIEQYF	TGTGCCAGCAGCACTGTTCCGACTAGCCCCATCGAGCAGTACTTC
TRBV5-4	TRBJ2-1	TRBD2	.	CASSLGPSGVMSSYNEQFF	TGTGCCAGCAGCTTGGGGCCTAGCGGGGTCATGAGCTCCTACAATGAGCAGTTCTTC
TRBV3-1/TRBV3-2	TRBJ1-3	.	.	CASSQTTSGNTIYF	TGTGCCAGCAGCCAAACAACCTCTGGAAACACCATATATTTT
TRBV6-2/TRBV6-3	TRBJ2-5	TRBD1	once	CASSLARKDRAGMYQETQYF	TGTGCCAGCAGTTTGGCCAGAAAAGACAGGGCTGGGATGTACCAAGAGACCCAGTACTTC
TRBV29-1	TRBJ2-2	TRBD1	.	CSVADRGVLTGELFF	TGCAGCGTTGCGGACAGGGGGGTGCTCACCGGGGAGCTGTTTTTT
TRBV5-5	TRBJ2-2	TRBD1	.	CASTEGSRGRVGELFF	TGTGCCAGCACTGAAGGGAGCAGGGGGCGGGTCGGGGAGCTGTTTTTT
TRBV10-3	TRBJ2-5	TRBD2	.	CAISDPASGGLETQYF	TGTGCCATCAGTGATCCCGCTAGCGGGGGGTTAGAGACCCAGTACTTC
TRBV10-3	TRBJ1-1	.	.	CAISDRIFAGTGKAFF	TGTGCCATCAGCGACAGGATTTTCGCGGGCACTGGGAAAGCTTTCTTT
TRBV19	TRBJ2-4	TRBD1	.	CASKSTGRGNIQYF	TGTGCCAGTAAGTCCACCGGCAGGGGGAACATTCAGTACTTC
TRBV3-1/TRBV3-2	TRBJ2-5	.	.	CASSQGRTIQYF	TGTGCCAGCAGCCAAGGCAGGACAATTCAGTACTTC
TRBV12-3/TRBV12-4	TRBJ1-3	.	.	CASSTGSGNTIYF	TGTGCCAGCAGTACAGGCTCTGGAAACACCATATATTTT
TRBV27	TRBJ2-3	.	.	CASSLGSWTDTQYF	TGTGCCAGCAGCCTCGGGAGCTGGACAGATACGCAGTATTTT
TRBV7-3	TRBJ2-2	TRBD1	.	CASSSHRGRSTGELFF	TGTGCCAGCAGCTCCCACAGGGGAAGATCCACCGGGGAGCTGTTTTTT
TRBV23-1	TRBJ2-7	.	.	CASSLTTPGYEQYF	TGCGCCAGCAGTCTGACTACGCCCGGTTACGAGCAGTACTTC
TRBV4-1	TRBJ2-7	.	few	CASSQSPGIYEQYF	TGCGCCAGCAGCCAATCCCCAGGGATCTACGAGCAGTACTTC